A selection of T cell receptor beta chains follows, all from one sample in a study of cytomegalovirus exposure and HLA in healthy donors. Profiled with immunoSEQ multiplex PCR; TCRdb holds only in-frame clones, not every one. The top ten hold 1% of the sample, which has 150,000 or so clones, about 80% seen once. The material sequenced was PBMCs. The receptors derive from a woman aged 45-65 years in good health and CMV-seropositive. CDR3s include the opening cysteine and the closing phenylalanine or tryptophan. The D gene is left open where the match is weak. Some rows have no size entry. The others give once, few or many, or a class for an expanded clone.

j_call clone_size d_call v_call cdr3_nt cdr3_aa
TRBJ2-7 . . TRBV9 TGTGCCAGCAGCGTCGGTACCATCCAGGGGGAGCAGTACTTC CASSVGTIQGEQYF
TRBJ2-1 . . TRBV19 TGTGCCAGTAGAGGCAGGGTCTATAATGAGCAGTTCTTC CASRGRVYNEQFF
TRBJ2-5 . TRBD1 TRBV6-5 TGTGCCAGCAGTTACTCCTACAGGGGGCGGGAGACCCAGTACTTC CASSYSYRGRETQYF
TRBJ2-1 . . TRBV7-9 TGTGCCAGCAGCGGTAGCGGCAATGAGCAGTTCTTC CASSGSGNEQFF
TRBJ2-2 . TRBD1 TRBV5-8 TGTGCCAGCAGCTTGGGGGGACAGGGGAACACCGGGGAGCTGTTTTTT CASSLGGQGNTGELFF
TRBJ2-2 . . TRBV7-9 TGTGCCAGCAGCTTAAGCTCGAACACCGGGGAGCTGTTTTTT CASSLSSNTGELFF
TRBJ1-4 . TRBD1 TRBV27 TGTGCCAGCAGAACTAGGGGGCGGCCTAATGAAAAACTGTTTTTT CASRTRGRPNEKLFF
TRBJ2-3 . TRBD1 TRBV9 TGTGCCAGCAGTAGGACAGGGGGGACCACAGATACGCAGTATTTT CASSRTGGTTDTQYF
TRBJ1-4 . . TRBV4-3 TGCGCCAGCAGCCAAGTAGAGTCCGCAGGACAGCCATATGAAAAACTGTTTTTT CASSQVESAGQPYEKLFF
TRBJ1-5 few . TRBV7-2 TGTGCCAGCAGCTTAATGCGGGGACATCAGCCCCAGCATTTT CASSLMRGHQPQHF
TRBJ2-2 . TRBD1 TRBV11-3 TGTGCCAGCAGCTCCCGACAGGGCTCGAACACCGGGGAGCTGTTTTTT CASSSRQGSNTGELFF
TRBJ2-7 . TRBD2 TRBV6-5 TGTGCCAGCAGCCCCGGGGGGGGCGAGCAGTACTTC CASSPGGGEQYF
TRBJ1-1 . . TRBV19 TGTGCCAGTACCCATATCGGGGGGTGGGGATGGGTCACTGAAGCTTTCTTT CASTHIGGWGWVTEAFF
TRBJ2-7 . TRBD1 TRBV18 TGTGCCAGTTCCCGGACAGGGGGCACCTACGAGCAGTACTTC CASSRTGGTYEQYF
TRBJ1-1 . . TRBV7-2 TGTGCCAGCAGCGATCCCCCCACGACGAGGGCTTTCTTT CASSDPPTTRAFF
TRBJ2-3 few . TRBV7-2 TGTGCCAGCAGCGACCGAAGAGGTACGCAGTATTTT CASSDRRGTQYF
TRBJ2-5 . . TRBV7-3 TGTGCCAGCAGCTTAGCGGGCGGAGAGACCCAGTACTTC CASSLAGGETQYF
TRBJ1-2 once . TRBV18 TGTGCCAGCTCACCAGGGAGCGGCTACACCTTC CASSPGSGYTF
TRBJ1-6 . . TRBV7-9 TGTGCCAGCAGCTTAGTACACGATAATTCACCCCTCCACTTT CASSLVHDNSPLHF
TRBJ2-7 once . TRBV4-3 TGCGCCAGCAGCCAAGATTTAGCCAGGGACTACGAGCAGTACTTC CASSQDLARDYEQYF
TRBJ2-1 . TRBD2 TRBV25-1 TGTGCCAGCAGTTCCAGGGCGGGAGGGGGTTACAATGAGCAGTTCTTC CASSSRAGGGYNEQFF
TRBJ2-5 . TRBD2 TRBV19 TGTGCCAGTAACAGCGGGGGAGGTGTGGGGCCAGAGACCCAGTACTTC CASNSGGGVGPETQYF
TRBJ2-1 . . TRBV5-5 TGTGCCAGCAGCCGTGTTTGGGGAGATTCGCTTCAGGAGCAGTTCTTC CASSRVWGDSLQEQFF
TRBJ1-6 . . TRBV7-2 TGTGCCAGCAGCGGAGGACCCCATAGCGGATCACCCCTCCACTTT CASSGGPHSGSPLHF
TRBJ1-1 few . TRBV4-2 TGTGCCAGCAGTCTAGACGGGAACACTGAAGCTTTCTTT CASSLDGNTEAFF
TRBJ2-1 . TRBD2 TRBV7-7 TGTGCTAGCAGCTTAACCCTTCGCACTAGCGGGATTGAGCAGTTCTTC CASSLTLRTSGIEQFF
TRBJ2-1 . . TRBV11-3 TGTGCCAGCAGCTCACGGGGGAGCTCCTACAATGAGCAGTTCTTC CASSSRGSSYNEQFF
TRBJ1-2 . . TRBV30 TGTGCCTGGAGTGTAGGGGGGGGACGATTGGACTATGGCTACACCTTC CAWSVGGGRLDYGYTF
TRBJ1-5 . . TRBV6-5 TGTGCCAGCGACAGTCGGATCAATCAGCCCCAGCATTTT CASDSRINQPQHF
TRBJ2-2 . TRBD2 TRBV9 TGTGCCAGCAGCCGGGGGGACTCGAACACCGGGGAGCTGTTTTTT CASSRGDSNTGELFF
TRBJ2-1 few TRBD2 TRBV5-1 TGCGCCAGCAGCTTCATAGCGGGGGGGCCGGTCAATGAGCAGTTCTTC CASSFIAGGPVNEQFF
TRBJ1-5 . . TRBV2 TGTGCCAGCGGGGCAGGAAATCAGCCCCAGCATTTT CASGAGNQPQHF
TRBJ1-3 . TRBD1 TRBV2 TGTGCCAGCAGTGGGCACAGGGGGCTAGGAAACACCATATATTTT CASSGHRGLGNTIYF
TRBJ2-3 . TRBD2 TRBV5-4 TGTGCCAGCAGCTTAAGACTAGCGGGAAGCACAGATACGCAGTATTTT CASSLRLAGSTDTQYF
TRBJ2-5 . TRBD1 TRBV7-6 TGTGCCAGCAGCCGGATACGCCCGGGACAGCAAGAGACCCAGTACTTC CASSRIRPGQQETQYF
TRBJ1-5 . . TRBV7-2 TGTGCCAGCAGCCCCCTTAAAAATCAGCCCCAGCATTTT CASSPLKNQPQHF
TRBJ1-2 few TRBD1 TRBV27 TGTGCCAGCAGTCCCTATAAAGGGGGCGCTAACTATGGCTACACCTTC CASSPYKGGANYGYTF
TRBJ1-1 . . TRBV18 TGTGCCAGCTCCCCGGGGATGGAGATGAACACTGAAGCTTTCTTT CASSPGMEMNTEAFF
TRBJ2-5 . . TRBV27 TGTGCCAGCAGTTTATATAGGACTACGCAAGAGACCCAGTACTTC CASSLYRTTQETQYF
TRBJ2-5 . . TRBV7-2 TGTGCCAGCACCCGAGGTGTAGAGACCCAGTACTTC CASTRGVETQYF
TRBJ1-1 . TRBD1 TRBV7-2 TGTGCCAGCAGCCGGGGACAGTGGAACACTGAAGCTTTCTTT CASSRGQWNTEAFF
TRBJ2-1 . TRBD2 TRBV9 TGTGCCAGCAGCGTAGGATCGGGACTAGACACAGGCAATGAGCAGTTCTTC CASSVGSGLDTGNEQFF
TRBJ2-1 . TRBD1 TRBV7-2 TGTGCCAGCAGCTTGGACAGGCGGAGCTCCTACAATGAGCAGTTCTTC CASSLDRRSSYNEQFF
TRBJ1-2 . . TRBV7-3 TGTGCCAGCAGCCTACTGAGCCGTACTAACTATGGCTACACCTTC CASSLLSRTNYGYTF
TRBJ1-1 . TRBD1 TRBV19 TGTGCCAGTAGTCTGGACAGGGGGAACATGAACACTGAAGCTTTCTTT CASSLDRGNMNTEAFF
TRBJ2-2 . TRBD1 TRBV7-7 TGTGCTAGCAGCTTAGGGACAGGGAGCACCGGGGAGCTGTTTTTT CASSLGTGSTGELFF
TRBJ1-5 once . TRBV15 TGTGCCACCAGCAGAGGAGCGGGGGGCGCTTATTTGGGCAATCAGCCCCAGCATTTT CATSRGAGGAYLGNQPQHF
TRBJ2-7 . TRBD2 TRBV7-2 TGTGCCAGCAGCTTTTTGGCGGGAGGGCCCGTGAACGAGCAGTACTTC CASSFLAGGPVNEQYF
TRBJ1-2 once TRBD1 TRBV5-1 TGCGCCAGCAGTTCAGGGGGCTATGGCTACACCTTC CASSSGGYGYTF
TRBJ2-5 . TRBD2 TRBV5-1 TGCGCCAGCAGTTTGGGGGCTAGCGGGGAAGAGACCCAGTACTTC CASSLGASGEETQYF
TRBJ1-3 . . TRBV6-1 TGTGCCAGCAGCTTGATGGGAGTCGGCACCATATATTTT CASSLMGVGTIYF
TRBJ1-1 . . TRBV6-5 TGTGCCAGCACCCCTTCGGGGTTCACTGAAGCTTTCTTT CASTPSGFTEAFF
TRBJ1-5 . . TRBV7-2 TGTGCCAGCAGCTTATCTTTCAGCAATCAGCCCCAGCATTTT CASSLSFSNQPQHF
TRBJ2-1 . TRBD2 TRBV7-3 TGTGCCAGCAGCCAGAGACTAGCGGGGACCTCCTACAATGAGCAGTTCTTC CASSQRLAGTSYNEQFF
TRBJ2-7 . . TRBV15 TGTGCCACCAGCCGCGCGGCAGCCTACGAGCAGTACTTC CATSRAAAYEQYF
TRBJ1-2 . . TRBV19 TGTGCCAGTCGAGGGGCGGGAGGTTACTCTAACTATGGCTACACCTTC CASRGAGGYSNYGYTF
TRBJ1-5 . TRBD1 TRBV19 TGTGCCAGTACCCCGACAGGGGGCGGGCCCCAGCATTTT CASTPTGGGPQHF
TRBJ1-2 . TRBD1 TRBV7-3 TGTGCCAGCAGCCCGGGACAGGGCATCGCTGACTATGGCTACACCTTC CASSPGQGIADYGYTF